A selection of T cell receptor beta chains follows, all from one sample in a study of response to subunit inactivated influenza vaccine. MiXCR was run by TCRdb on the RT-PCR reads, yielding one entry per CDR3 protein. The table shows 600,000 to 850,000 distinct CDR3 sequences, with 13% to 15% occurring only once. Sequencing was performed on PBMCs from blood, taken 14 to 15 days before vaccination. The source is a man in his forties or fifties who received an inactivated influenza vaccine. The CDR3 runs from the conserved cysteine through the conserved F or W. The D gene is left open where the match is weak. Clone size is stated in some rows and not others, as once, few, many or a class when expanded.

J gene,D gene,V gene,clone size,CDR3 DNA,CDR3 protein
TRBJ2-7,.,TRBV7-2,many,TGTGCCAGCAGCCAATCGTCGGGGTCCTACGAGCAGTACTTC,CASSQSSGSYEQYF
TRBJ2-7,.,TRBV7-2,.,TGTGCCAGCAGCTCCTGGGGGAGTTCCAGCGAGCAGTACTTC,CASSSWGSSSEQYF
TRBJ2-1,TRBD2,TRBV6-2/TRBV6-3,.,TGTGCCAGCAGTTATCGCGGGGGGGGGTACAATGAGCAGTTCTTC,CASSYRGGGYNEQFF
TRBJ1-6,.,TRBV5-5,.,TGTGCCAGCAGCTTGGGGGAGACAGTTGCACCCCTCCACTTT,CASSLGETVAPLHF
TRBJ2-1,.,TRBV6-2/TRBV6-3,few,TGTGCCAGCACCCCCGGGATCGATGAGCAGTTCTTC,CASTPGIDEQFF
TRBJ2-1,TRBD1,TRBV16,few,TGTGCCAGCACCAAGGACAGGGGGCGGAATGAGCAGTTCTTC,CASTKDRGRNEQFF
TRBJ2-7,TRBD2,TRBV20-1,.,TGCAGTGCCGCGCCTAGCGGGAGGGCCGGTTACGAGCAGTACTTC,CSAAPSGRAGYEQYF
TRBJ2-3,TRBD1,TRBV5-1,.,TGCGCCAGCAGCCTCCCAGGACAGGGCACAGATACGCAGTATTTT,CASSLPGQGTDTQYF
TRBJ1-2,.,TRBV5-1,many,TGCGCCAGCCAAACCGACCCGGGGGCTTTCTATGGCTACACCTTC,CASQTDPGAFYGYTF
TRBJ2-5,.,TRBV19,.,TGTGCCAGTAGTCAACATGGCGATTCACAAGAGACCCAGTACTTC,CASSQHGDSQETQYF
TRBJ2-1,.,TRBV5-1,many,TGCGCCAGCAGCTTGAACATCTACAATGAGCAGTTCTTC,CASSLNIYNEQFF
TRBJ2-3,.,TRBV7-2,.,TGTGCCAGCAGCCCTGTTAACAGAATGGATACGCAGTATTTT,CASSPVNRMDTQYF
TRBJ2-7,TRBD2,TRBV12-3/TRBV12-4,.,TGTGCCAGCGGGACTAGCAACTACGAGCAGTACTTC,CASGTSNYEQYF
TRBJ1-1,.,TRBV12-3/TRBV12-4,many,TGTGCCAGCAGTTTATCCCACAGGGAGACTGAAGCTTTCTTT,CASSLSHRETEAFF
TRBJ1-5,.,TRBV12-3/TRBV12-4,few,TGTGCCAGCAGTTTAATGGCAGTGAATCAGCCCCAGCATTTT,CASSLMAVNQPQHF
TRBJ2-1,TRBD2,TRBV9,.,TGTGCCAGCACCCCACATCCCGGGACTAGCGGGACGGGTGAGCAGTTCTTC,CASTPHPGTSGTGEQFF
TRBJ2-2,.,TRBV7-8,.,TGTGCCGGCAACTCCCGGGAAAACACCGGGGAGCTGTTTTTT,CAGNSRENTGELFF
TRBJ2-1,.,TRBV5-1,.,TGCGCCAGCAGCCCGATTATGGGAGGTGAGCAGTTCTTC,CASSPIMGGEQFF
TRBJ2-3,TRBD2,TRBV4-2,.,TGTGCCAGCAGCCAAGCAGGCTCCGGGACTAGCGGGGGGGAAAGATACACAGATACGCAGTATTTT,CASSQAGSGTSGGERYTDTQYF
TRBJ1-1,.,TRBV7-8,.,TGTGCCAGCAGCTTTTACCTACACGCGAACACTGAAGCTTTCTTT,CASSFYLHANTEAFF
TRBJ1-1,.,TRBV12-3/TRBV12-4,.,TGTGCCAGCATGACAGGCGGAAAGAACACTGAAGCTTTCTTT,CASMTGGKNTEAFF
TRBJ1-3,.,TRBV4-3,many,TGCGCCAGCAGCCAAGGCCCTCCAGGCCAGAGTTCTGGAAACACCATATATTTT,CASSQGPPGQSSGNTIYF
TRBJ2-3,.,TRBV9,.,TGTGCCAGCAGCGTAGGCGCGCAGGCGCCAGATACGCAGTATTTT,CASSVGAQAPDTQYF
TRBJ2-7,.,TRBV29-1,many,TGCAGCGTTGGGGGCTTTCGGACCGAGCAGTACTTC,CSVGGFRTEQYF
TRBJ2-3,TRBD2,TRBV20-1,.,TGCAGTGCTAGAGCCCTAGCGGGAAGACGCACAGATACGCAGTATTTT,CSARALAGRRTDTQYF
TRBJ2-2,.,TRBV7-2,few,TGTGCCAGCAGCTTGATTCCAGGCAACACCGGGGAGCTGTTTTTT,CASSLIPGNTGELFF
TRBJ2-7,TRBD2,TRBV5-1,many,TGTGCCAGCAGTTTGGGACTAGGCGAGCAGTACTTC,CASSLGLGEQYF
TRBJ2-1,TRBD2,TRBV11-2,.,TGTGCCAGCAGCTTACCCCCACGGCTAGCGGCCTACAATGAGCAGTTCTTC,CASSLPPRLAAYNEQFF
TRBJ2-3,.,TRBV11-2,.,TGTGCCAGCAACTTGGAGGGTTTCCCAGGGGATACGCAGTATTTT,CASNLEGFPGDTQYF
TRBJ2-2,.,TRBV6-2/TRBV6-3,.,TGTGCCAGCAGTTGGGGGGCAGCCGGTCGGACCGGGGAGCTGTTTTTT,CASSWGAAGRTGELFF
TRBJ1-1,TRBD1,TRBV4-3,few,TGCGCCAGCAAAAAAGACAGGGGGATGAACACTGAAGCTTTCTTT,CASKKDRGMNTEAFF
TRBJ1-1,.,TRBV5-1,.,TGCGCCAGCAGCTCCGCGGGGGCGAACACTGAAGCTTTCTTT,CASSSAGANTEAFF
TRBJ2-7,TRBD2,TRBV3-1,many,TGTGCCAGCAGCCTAGGACTAGCGGCCGCCTACGAGCAGTACTTC,CASSLGLAAAYEQYF
TRBJ1-4,TRBD1,TRBV20-1,few,TGCAGTGCCCAGACAGGGGCTAATGAAAAACTGTTTTTT,CSAQTGANEKLFF
TRBJ2-4,.,TRBV21-1,.,TGTGCCAGCAGCAAACGGGGGACTGATTCAAACATTCAGTACTTC,CASSKRGTDSNIQYF
TRBJ1-1,TRBD1,TRBV7-2,few,TGTGCCAGCAGCACCTACAGGGGGCGGACTGAAGCTTTCTTT,CASSTYRGRTEAFF
TRBJ2-3,.,TRBV24-1,few,TGTGCCACCAGTGATAAAGTCAGAGAAAGCACAGATACGCAGTATTTT,CATSDKVRESTDTQYF
TRBJ2-3,.,TRBV2,.,TGTGCCAGCAGTGAATCGGTAAAGAGCACAGATACGCAGTATTTT,CASSESVKSTDTQYF
TRBJ1-2,TRBD1,TRBV28,many,TGTGCCATACAAGACCGGGACAGGGGGTCCTATGGCTACACCTTC,CAIQDRDRGSYGYTF